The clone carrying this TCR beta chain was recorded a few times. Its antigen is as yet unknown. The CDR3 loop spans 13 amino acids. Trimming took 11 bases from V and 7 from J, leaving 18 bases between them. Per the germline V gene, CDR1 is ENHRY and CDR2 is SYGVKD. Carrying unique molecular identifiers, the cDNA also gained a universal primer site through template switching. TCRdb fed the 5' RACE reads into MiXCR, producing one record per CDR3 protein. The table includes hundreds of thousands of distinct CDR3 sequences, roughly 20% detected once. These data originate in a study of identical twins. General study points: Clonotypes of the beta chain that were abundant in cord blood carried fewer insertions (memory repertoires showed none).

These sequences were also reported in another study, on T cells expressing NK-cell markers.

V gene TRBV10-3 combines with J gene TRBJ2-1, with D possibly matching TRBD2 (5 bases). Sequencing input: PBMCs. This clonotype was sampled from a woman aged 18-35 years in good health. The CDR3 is CAVRGEKKNEQFF. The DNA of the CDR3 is TGTGCCGTTCGGGGAGAGAAAAAAAATGAGCAGTTCTTC.